This T cell receptor beta chain stems from a study of OX40 agonist ivuxolimab in advanced cancers. There are 14 residues in the CDR3. V lost 0 bases, J lost 4 bases, and 10 bases lay in between. The germline V gene encodes CDR1 SGHRS and CDR2 YFSETQ. This table comes from immunoSEQ multiplex PCR, and its TCRdb copy is limited to in-frame clones, with some not included. The repertoire holds tens of thousands of clones, with more than 75% as singletons. The sequence derives from an adult with an advanced solid tumor such as melanoma, head and neck, liver or kidney cancer. The material sequenced was CD4+ or CD8+ T cells sorted from blood, taken in a trial of the OX40 agonist ivuxolimab. The chain is built from TRBV5-1 and TRBJ1-2; a possible D gene is TRBD1 (5 bases). Written as DNA, the CDR3 is TGCGCCAGCAGCTTGGCTTCAGGGAGCTATGGCTACACCTTC. Translation: CASSLASGSYGYTF. The full variable domain, with the rest looked up from reference TRBV5-1 and TRBJ1-2, is KAGVTQTPRYLIKTRGQQVTLSCSPISGHRSVSWYQQTPGQGLQFLFEYFSETQRNKGNFPGRFSGRQFSNSRSEMNVSTLELGDSALYLCASSLASGSYGYTFGSGTRLTVV.